This entry lists 20 T cell receptor beta chains sequenced from one sample in a study of identifying expanded T cells in peripheral blood (dated by TCRdb to between 2017 and 2020). Receptor amplification or capture employed the immunoSEQ multiplex PCR assay. As stored in TCRdb, this immuneACCESS dataset retains in-frame rearrangements with V and J assigned. A fraction of the clones does not appear; measured against another copy, unresolved V genes explain less than half of the discrepancy, and the remainder lacks a known reason. For this sample the table gives more than 75,000 clones, of which roughly 90% were detected only once. Of the sample, 3% to 5% falls within the top ten clones. The specimen sequenced was blood. These receptors originate from a person between 18 and 70 years old in good health.

The J gene is TRBJ2-2, the V gene TRBV11-3; 7 bases are a match to TRBD2. V lost 3 bases to trimming and J lost 7 bases; unmatched junction nucleotides: 8. The CDR3 covers 15 residues. Germline V gene data show CDR1 as SGHNT and CDR2 as YENEEA. The CDR3 sequence is CASSFDGGVGGELFF. DNA of the CDR3: TGTGCCAGCAGCTTTGATGGGGGGGTTGGCGGGGAGCTGTTTTTT. The full variable domain, with the rest looked up from reference TRBV11-3 and TRBJ2-2, is EAGVVQSPRYKIIEKKQPVAFWCNPISGHNTLYWYLQNLGQGPELLIRYENEEAVDDSQLPKDRFSAERLKGVDSTLKIQPAELGDSAVYLCASSFDGGVGGELFFGEGSRLTVL.

This rearrangement joins TRBV9 to TRBJ1-1; D remains ambiguous. The CDR3 has 14 amino acids. The V end lost 0 bases, the J end lost 1 base, and 7 bases lay between the germline ends. Germline V lookup: CDR1 SGDLS, CDR2 YYNGEE. The CDR3 DNA sequence: TGTGCCAGCAGCGTAGCAGTGACGAACACTGAAGCTTTCTTT. This codes for CASSVAVTNTEAFF. The full variable domain, its missing parts supplied by reference TRBV9 and TRBJ1-1, is DSGVTQTPKHLITATGQRVTLRCSPRSGDLSVYWYQQSLDQGLQFLIQYYNGEERAKGNILERFSAQQFPDLHSELNLSSLELGDSALYFCASSVAVTNTEAFFGQGTRLTVV.

The chain combines TRBV28 with TRBJ2-1; 9 nucleotides align to TRBD2. Germline loops: CDR1 MDHEN, CDR2 SYDVKM. The CDR3 runs 15 residues. Losses at the gene ends were 3 bases for V and 6 bases for J; bases not matched to a gene: 6. Here the CDR3 DNA reads TGTGCCAGCAGTTTTTCTAGCGGGATCCTCAATGAGCAGTTCTTC. Translating it yields CASSFSSGILNEQFF.

The V gene is TRBV9, the J gene TRBJ2-5, with unresolved D. In germline, CDR1 is SGDLS, CDR2 YYNGEE. The V end was cut by 0 bases, the J end by 1 base, with 10 bases between. CDR3 length equals 15 residues. In DNA form, the CDR3 reads TGTGCCAGCAGCGTAGCCCCGACCATCCAAGAGACCCAGTACTTC. It codes for CASSVAPTIQETQYF.

Only one count was recorded for this clone. This chain connects TRBV6-4 to TRBJ2-3; 9 positions agree with TRBD2. There are 15 residues in the CDR3. V dropped 5 bases and J dropped 2; count of bases not matched to a gene: 5. CDR1 is MRHNA and CDR2 is SNTAGT in the germline V gene. Here the CDR3 DNA reads TGTGCCAGCAGTCGAGCGGGGGGTTCCACAGATACGCAGTATTTT. The encoded protein is CASSRAGGSTDTQYF.

The V and J genes are TRBV7-9 and TRBJ1-2; maybe TRBD1 (5 bases). V was pared by 11 bases and J by 0 bases, with 19 bases between. The CDR3 sequence is 15 residues long. Germline V lookup: CDR1 SEHNR, CDR2 FQNEAQ (reference sequence). CDR3 sequence: CAGHPPRRANYGYTF. The CDR3 nucleotides are TGTGCCGGACACCCGCCCCGACGTGCTAACTATGGCTACACCTTC.

The chain carries TRBV9 and TRBJ2-7; weak D call: TRBD1 (6 bases). Deletions cut 3 bases from V and 6 bases from J, with 25 bases between. CDR1 and CDR2 from the germline V gene are SGDLS and YYNGEE. CDR3 size: 17 residues. The CDR3 loop reads CASSAKALLGGPPEQYF. In nucleotides, the CDR3 is TGTGCCAGCAGCGCGAAAGCCCTCTTAGGGGGTCCCCCCGAGCAGTACTTC.

CDR3 sequence: CASSYRQGKEEKLFF. The CDR3 DNA reads TGCGCCAGCAGCTACCGACAGGGGAAAGAGGAAAAACTGTTTTTT. The rearrangement uses TRBV5-1 and TRBJ1-4; 8 bases line up with TRBD1. CDR1 and CDR2 from the germline V gene are SGHRS and YFSETQ. The CDR3 extends over 15 amino acids. V lost 3 bases to trimming and J lost 8 bases; unmatched junction nucleotides: 9. The full variable domain, its missing parts supplied by reference TRBV5-1 and TRBJ1-4, is KAGVTQTPRYLIKTRGQQVTLSCSPISGHRSVSWYQQTPGQGLQFLFEYFSETQRNKGNFPGRFSGRQFSNSRSEMNVSTLELGDSALYLCASSYRQGKEEKLFFGSGTQLSVL.

Note on this clone: Germline is not matched at one junction end, which may reflect a read error. V is TRBV6-5 and J is TRBJ1-2; D unresolved. The CDR3 covers 13 residues. CDR1 MNHEY and CDR2 SVGAGI come from the germline V gene. The CDR3 region has the DNA TGTGCCAGCGGTTACTACGGTTGGGAGTTAAGCACCTTC. This gives the protein CASGYYGWELSTF.

This sequence joins TRBV5-8 and TRBJ2-3; D is ambiguous. The V end was cut by 0 bases, the J end by 0 bases, with 11 bases between. The CDR3 is made up of 16 amino acids. Germline V lookup: CDR1 SGHTS, CDR2 YDEGEE. CDR3 sequence: CASSLGQRPSTDTQYF. DNA for the CDR3: TGTGCCAGCAGCTTGGGGCAACGACCTAGCACAGATACGCAGTATTTT.

The CDR3 sequence is CATSREDREYEKLFF. The CDR3 nucleotides are TGTGCCACCAGCAGAGAGGACAGGGAATATGAAAAACTGTTTTTT. The chain links TRBV15 to TRBJ1-4, with 8 bases matching TRBD1. V trimming: 0 bases; J trimming: 6 bases; junction bases outside the gene matches: 3. The CDR3 extends over 15 amino acids. CDR1 is LNHNV and CDR2 is YYDKDF in the germline V gene (reference sequence).

This sequence joins TRBV29-1 and TRBJ2-7; D is ambiguous. The germline V gene encodes CDR1 SQVTM and CDR2 ANQGSEA. Trimming took off 0 bases at V and 3 bases at J, with 15 bases between the two ends. The CDR3 consists of 15 residues. CDR3 loop: CSVEEWQENNYEQYF. The CDR3 bases are TGCAGCGTTGAAGAGTGGCAGGAGAACAACTACGAGCAGTACTTC.

The chain couples TRBV6-5 to TRBJ1-1; D might be TRBD1 (5 bases). CDR1 MNHEY and CDR2 SVGAGI come from the germline V gene. V was pared by 5 bases and J by 0 bases, with 13 bases between. The CDR3 is 15 residues long. The CDR3 DNA sequence: TGTGCCAGCAGTCGGCCCGGGACCGTGAACACTGAAGCTTTCTTT. Its protein product is CASSRPGTVNTEAFF.

The chain employs TRBV9 and TRBJ1-6; no clear D gene. The CDR3 spans 14 residues. CDR1 is SGDLS, CDR2 YYNGEE, per germline. V was clipped by 0 bases and J by 9 bases, with 10 bases between them. CDR3: CASSVGQGTSPLHF. The DNA for the CDR3 is TGTGCCAGCAGCGTAGGGCAAGGAACTTCACCCCTCCACTTT.

This clone has a single count. The chain couples TRBV27 to TRBJ2-2, with 7 bases that match TRBD2. The CDR3 contains 16 residues. Germline CDR1 reads MNHEY; CDR2 reads SMNVEV (reference sequence). The J segment lost 7 bases and the V segment lost 6 bases, leaving 14 bases of the junction unmatched. The CDR3: CASRRERTSWIGELFF. CDR3 sequence (DNA): TGTGCCAGCAGGAGGGAAAGGACTAGTTGGATCGGGGAGCTGTTTTTT.

The chain recombines TRBV5-1 with TRBJ1-3; D uncertain. V gave up 3 bases and J gave up 0 bases, with 10 bases separating them. This CDR3 contains 15 residues. Germline lookup yields CDR1 SGHRS and CDR2 YFSETQ. CDR3 sequence: CASSSRTYSGNTIYF. The CDR3, as DNA: TGCGCCAGCAGCTCCCGTACTTACTCTGGAAACACCATATATTTT.

The chain links TRBV5-6 to TRBJ1-1, with D possibly TRBD1 on 6 matching bases. Germline-derived CDR1 and CDR2 are SGHDT and YYEEEE. V was shortened by 2 bases and J by 4 bases, with 15 bases between the two germline ends. The CDR3 is 15 amino acids. The CDR3 DNA reads as TGTGCCAGCAGCTTTGAGGGGGGCCGGGGCACTGAAGCTTTCTTT. This translates into CASSFEGGRGTEAFF.

CDR3 protein: CASSDSPRAQNEQFF. CDR3 coding DNA: TGTGCCAGCAGTGACTCTCCCAGGGCGCAAAATGAGCAGTTCTTC. The chain links TRBV6-4 to TRBJ2-1; a weak D match, TRBD1 (5 bases). Germline V gene data show CDR1 as MRHNA and CDR2 as SNTAGT. The CDR3 is 15 residues long. Between the trimmed V and J ends, which lost 0 bases and 7 bases, there was a span of 13 bases.

The genes are TRBV5-1 and TRBJ2-1, with 14 bases identical to TRBD2. V was clipped by 4 bases and J by 7 bases; unmatched bases: 4. The CDR3 covers 15 residues. Germline CDR1 is SGHRS and CDR2 is YFSETQ. The CDR3 DNA is TGCGCCAGCAGCCCCCGGACTAGCGGGGGGAATGAGCAGTTCTTC. It yields the protein CASSPRTSGGNEQFF.

The genes are TRBV4-2 and TRBJ2-2, with 12 bases that match TRBD2. Per the germline V gene, CDR1 is LGHNA and CDR2 is YNFKEQ. Losses at the gene ends were 4 bases for V and 3 bases for J; bases not matched to a gene: 3. The CDR3 contains 16 residues. The CDR3 sequence is CASSPRTSGDTGELFF. The CDR3 DNA sequence: TGTGCCAGCAGCCCCCGGACTAGCGGGGACACCGGGGAGCTGTTTTTT.